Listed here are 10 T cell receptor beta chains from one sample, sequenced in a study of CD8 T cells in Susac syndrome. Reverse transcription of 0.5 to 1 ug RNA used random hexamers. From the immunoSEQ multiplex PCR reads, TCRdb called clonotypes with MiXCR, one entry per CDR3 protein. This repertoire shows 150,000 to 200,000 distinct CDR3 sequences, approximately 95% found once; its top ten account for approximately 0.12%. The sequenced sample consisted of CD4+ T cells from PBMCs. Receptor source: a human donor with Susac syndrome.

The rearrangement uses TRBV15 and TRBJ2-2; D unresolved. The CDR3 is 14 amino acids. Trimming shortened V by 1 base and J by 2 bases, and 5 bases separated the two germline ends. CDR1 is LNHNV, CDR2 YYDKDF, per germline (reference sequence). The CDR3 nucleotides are TGTGCCACCAGCAGAGGGGTTAACACCGGGGAGCTGTTTTTT. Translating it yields CATSRGVNTGELFF. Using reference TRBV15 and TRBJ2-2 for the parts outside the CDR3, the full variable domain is DAMVIQNPRYQVTQFGKPVTLSCSQTLNHNVMYWYQQKSSQAPKLLFHYYDKDFNNEADTPDNFQSRRPNTSFCFLDIRSPGLGDTAMYLCATSRGVNTGELFFGEGSRLTVL.

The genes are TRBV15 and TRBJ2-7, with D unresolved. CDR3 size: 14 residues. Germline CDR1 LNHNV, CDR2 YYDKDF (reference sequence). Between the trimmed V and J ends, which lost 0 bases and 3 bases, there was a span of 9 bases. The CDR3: CATSRDPVSYEQYF. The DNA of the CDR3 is TGTGCCACCAGCAGAGATCCAGTCAGCTACGAGCAGTACTTC.

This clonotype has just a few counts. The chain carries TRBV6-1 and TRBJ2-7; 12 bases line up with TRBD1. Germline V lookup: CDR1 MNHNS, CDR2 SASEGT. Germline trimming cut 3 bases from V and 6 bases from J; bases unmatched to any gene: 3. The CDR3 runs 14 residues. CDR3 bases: TGTGCCAGCAGTGAGAGGGACAGGGGGCGCGAGCAGTACGTC. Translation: CASSERDRGREQYV.

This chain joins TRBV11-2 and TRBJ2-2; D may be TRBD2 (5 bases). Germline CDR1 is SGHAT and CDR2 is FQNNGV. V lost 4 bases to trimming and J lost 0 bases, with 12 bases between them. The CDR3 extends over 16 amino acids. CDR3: CASSYGLAPNTGELFF. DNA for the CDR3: TGTGCCAGCAGCTATGGACTGGCCCCGAACACCGGGGAGCTGTTTTTT.

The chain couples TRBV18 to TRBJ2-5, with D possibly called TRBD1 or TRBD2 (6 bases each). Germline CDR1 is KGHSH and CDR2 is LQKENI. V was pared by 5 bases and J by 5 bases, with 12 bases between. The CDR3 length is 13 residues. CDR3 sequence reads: CASSMKGGETQYF. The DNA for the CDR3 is TGTGCCAGCTCAATGAAGGGGGGTGAGACCCAGTACTTC. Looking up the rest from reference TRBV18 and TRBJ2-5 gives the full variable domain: NAGVMQNPRHLVRRRGQEARLRCSPMKGHSHVYWYRQLPEEGLKFMVYLQKENIIDESGMPKERFSAEFPKEGPSILRIQQVVRGDSAAYFCASSMKGGETQYFGPGTRLLVL.

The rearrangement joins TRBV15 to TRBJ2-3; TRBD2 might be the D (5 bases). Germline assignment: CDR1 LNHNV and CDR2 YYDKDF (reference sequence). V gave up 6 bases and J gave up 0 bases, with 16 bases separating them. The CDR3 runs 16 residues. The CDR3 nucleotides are TGTGCCACCAGGGCAGGAAGCGGAAAAAGCACAGATACGCAGTATTTT. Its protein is CATRAGSGKSTDTQYF.

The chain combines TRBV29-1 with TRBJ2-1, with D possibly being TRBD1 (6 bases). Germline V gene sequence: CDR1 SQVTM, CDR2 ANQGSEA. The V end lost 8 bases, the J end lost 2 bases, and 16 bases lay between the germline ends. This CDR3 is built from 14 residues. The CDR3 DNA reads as TGCAGCTCACTACAGGGTAGTACCTACAATGAGCAGTTCTTC. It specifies CSSLQGSTYNEQFF.

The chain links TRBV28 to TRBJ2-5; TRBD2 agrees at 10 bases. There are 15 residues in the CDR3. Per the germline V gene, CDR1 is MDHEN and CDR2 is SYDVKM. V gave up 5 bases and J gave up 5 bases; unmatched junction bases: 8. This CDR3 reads CASSSSGRATETQYF. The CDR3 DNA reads TGTGCCAGCAGTAGCAGCGGGAGGGCCACGGAGACCCAGTACTTC.

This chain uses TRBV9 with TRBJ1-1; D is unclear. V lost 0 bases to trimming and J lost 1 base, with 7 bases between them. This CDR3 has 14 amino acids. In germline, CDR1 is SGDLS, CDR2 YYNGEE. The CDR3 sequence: CASSVGLRNTEAFF. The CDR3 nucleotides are TGTGCCAGCAGCGTAGGGTTACGGAACACTGAAGCTTTCTTT.

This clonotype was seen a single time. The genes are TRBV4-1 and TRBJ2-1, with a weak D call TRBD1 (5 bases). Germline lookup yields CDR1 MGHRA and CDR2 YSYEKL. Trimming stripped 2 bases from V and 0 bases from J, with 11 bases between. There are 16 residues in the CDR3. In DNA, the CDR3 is TGCGCCAGCAGCCAATTGGACATGCTCTCCTACAATGAGCAGTTCTTC. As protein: CASSQLDMLSYNEQFF.